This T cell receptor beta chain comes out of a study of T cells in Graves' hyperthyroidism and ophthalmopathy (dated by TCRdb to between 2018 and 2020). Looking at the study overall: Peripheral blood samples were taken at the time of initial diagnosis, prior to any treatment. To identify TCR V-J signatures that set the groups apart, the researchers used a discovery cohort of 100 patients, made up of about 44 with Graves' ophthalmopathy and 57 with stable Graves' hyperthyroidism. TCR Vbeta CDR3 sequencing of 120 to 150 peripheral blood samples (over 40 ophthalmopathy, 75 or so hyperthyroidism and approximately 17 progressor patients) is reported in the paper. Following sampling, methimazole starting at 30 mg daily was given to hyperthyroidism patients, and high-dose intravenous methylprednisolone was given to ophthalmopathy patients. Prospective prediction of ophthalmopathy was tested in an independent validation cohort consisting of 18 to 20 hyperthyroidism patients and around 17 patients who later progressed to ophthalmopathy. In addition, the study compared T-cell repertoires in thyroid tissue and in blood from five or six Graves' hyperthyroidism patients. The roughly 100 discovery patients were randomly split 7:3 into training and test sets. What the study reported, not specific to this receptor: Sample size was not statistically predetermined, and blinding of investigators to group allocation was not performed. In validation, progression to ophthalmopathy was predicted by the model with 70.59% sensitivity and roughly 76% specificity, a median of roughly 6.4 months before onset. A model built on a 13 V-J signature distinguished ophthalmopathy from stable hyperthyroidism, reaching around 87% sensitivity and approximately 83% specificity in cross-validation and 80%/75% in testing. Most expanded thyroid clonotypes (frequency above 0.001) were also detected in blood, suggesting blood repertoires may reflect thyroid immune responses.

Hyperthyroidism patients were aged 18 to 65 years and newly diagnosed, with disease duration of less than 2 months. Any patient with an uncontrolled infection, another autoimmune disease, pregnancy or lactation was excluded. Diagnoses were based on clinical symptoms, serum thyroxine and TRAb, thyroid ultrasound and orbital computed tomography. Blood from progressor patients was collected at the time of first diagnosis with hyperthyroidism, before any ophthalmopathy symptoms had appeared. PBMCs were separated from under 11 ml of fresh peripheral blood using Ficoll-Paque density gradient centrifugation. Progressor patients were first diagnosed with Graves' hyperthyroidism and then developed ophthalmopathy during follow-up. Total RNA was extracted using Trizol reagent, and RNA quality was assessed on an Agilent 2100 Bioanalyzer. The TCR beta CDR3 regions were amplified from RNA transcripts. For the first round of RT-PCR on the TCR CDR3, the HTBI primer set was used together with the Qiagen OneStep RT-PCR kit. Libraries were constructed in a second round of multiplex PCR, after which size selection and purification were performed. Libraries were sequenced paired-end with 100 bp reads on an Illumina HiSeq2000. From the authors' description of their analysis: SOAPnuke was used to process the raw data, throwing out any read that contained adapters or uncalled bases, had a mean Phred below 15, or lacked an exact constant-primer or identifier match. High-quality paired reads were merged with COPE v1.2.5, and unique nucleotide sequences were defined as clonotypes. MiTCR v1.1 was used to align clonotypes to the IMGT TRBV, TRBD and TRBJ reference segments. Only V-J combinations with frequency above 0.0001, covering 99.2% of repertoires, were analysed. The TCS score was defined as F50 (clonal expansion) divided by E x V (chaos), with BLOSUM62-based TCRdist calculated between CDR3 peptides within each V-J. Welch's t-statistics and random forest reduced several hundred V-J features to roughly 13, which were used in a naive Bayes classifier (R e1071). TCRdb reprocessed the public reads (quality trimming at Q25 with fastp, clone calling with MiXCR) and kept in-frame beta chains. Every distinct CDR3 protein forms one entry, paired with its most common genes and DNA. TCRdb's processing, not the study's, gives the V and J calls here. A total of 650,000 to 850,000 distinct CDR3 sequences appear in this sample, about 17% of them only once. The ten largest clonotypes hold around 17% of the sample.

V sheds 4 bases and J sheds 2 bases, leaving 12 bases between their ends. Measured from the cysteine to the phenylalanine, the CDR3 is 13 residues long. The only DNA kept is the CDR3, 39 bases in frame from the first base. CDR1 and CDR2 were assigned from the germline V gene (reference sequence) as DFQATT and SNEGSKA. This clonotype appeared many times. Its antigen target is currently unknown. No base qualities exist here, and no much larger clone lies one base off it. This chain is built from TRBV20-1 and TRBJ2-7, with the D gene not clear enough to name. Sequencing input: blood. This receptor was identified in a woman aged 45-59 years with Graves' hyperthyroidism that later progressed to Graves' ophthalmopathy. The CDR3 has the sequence CSAIQTGTYEQYF. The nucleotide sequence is TGCAGTGCTATACAGACTGGCACCTACGAGCAGTACTTC.